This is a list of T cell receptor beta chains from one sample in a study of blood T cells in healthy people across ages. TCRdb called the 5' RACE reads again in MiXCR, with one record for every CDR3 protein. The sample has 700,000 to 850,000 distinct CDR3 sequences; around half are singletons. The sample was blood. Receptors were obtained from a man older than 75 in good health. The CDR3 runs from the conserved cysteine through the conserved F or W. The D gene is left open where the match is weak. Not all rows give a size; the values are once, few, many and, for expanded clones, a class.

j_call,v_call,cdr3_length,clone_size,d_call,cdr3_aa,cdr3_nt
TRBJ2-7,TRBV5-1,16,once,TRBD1,CASSSGQGSSSYEQYF,TGCGCCAGCAGCTCGGGACAGGGTTCAAGCTCCTACGAGCAGTACTTC
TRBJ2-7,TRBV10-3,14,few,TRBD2,CAITPAGGGYEQYF,TGTGCCATCACCCCAGCGGGAGGGGGCTACGAGCAGTACTTC
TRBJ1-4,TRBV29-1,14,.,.,CSAVDGRGNEKLFF,TGCAGCGCTGTGGACGGTAGGGGTAATGAAAAACTGTTTTTT
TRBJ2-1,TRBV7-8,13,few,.,CASSLEGWRVQFF,TGTGCCAGCAGCTTAGAAGGGTGGAGGGTGCAGTTCTTC
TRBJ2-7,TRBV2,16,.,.,CASTFSRTPGGDEQYF,TGTGCCAGCACCTTCTCCCGGACACCGGGGGGCGACGAGCAGTACTTC
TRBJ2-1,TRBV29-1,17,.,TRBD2,CSVEGVVAGGVYNEQFF,TGCAGCGTTGAAGGTGTGGTAGCGGGAGGTGTCTACAATGAGCAGTTCTTC
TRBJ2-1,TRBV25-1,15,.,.,CASSEPWGARPEQFF,TGTGCCAGCAGTGAACCCTGGGGCGCACGTCCTGAGCAGTTCTTC
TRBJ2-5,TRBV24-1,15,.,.,CATSDPDREGETQYF,TGTGCCACCAGTGATCCCGACAGGGAGGGAGAGACCCAGTACTTC
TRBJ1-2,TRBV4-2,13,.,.,CASSQGLMDGYTF,TGTGCCAGCAGCCAAGGACTTATGGATGGCTACACCTTC
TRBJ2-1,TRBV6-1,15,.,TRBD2,CASRRTSGAYNEQFF,TGTGCCAGCAGGAGGACTAGCGGGGCCTACAACGAGCAGTTCTTC